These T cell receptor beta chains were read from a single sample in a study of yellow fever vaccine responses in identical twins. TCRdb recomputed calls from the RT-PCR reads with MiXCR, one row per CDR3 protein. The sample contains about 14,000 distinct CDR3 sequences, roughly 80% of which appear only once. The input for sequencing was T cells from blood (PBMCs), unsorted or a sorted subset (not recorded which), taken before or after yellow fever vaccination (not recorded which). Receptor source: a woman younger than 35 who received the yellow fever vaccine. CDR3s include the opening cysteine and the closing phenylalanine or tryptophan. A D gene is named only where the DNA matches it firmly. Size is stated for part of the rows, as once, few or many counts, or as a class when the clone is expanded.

TGTGCCAGCAGCTTGGCCGGACCCGATTATATTGCCAATCAGCCCCAGCATTTT CASSLAGPDYIANQPQHF - TRBJ1-5 TRBV5-4 -
TGTGCCAGCAGGGACAGAAACACCGGGACTGAAGCTTTCTTT CASRDRNTGTEAFF once TRBJ1-1 TRBV2 -
TGTGCCAGCAGCCCTCGGGGGGATACGCAGTATTTT CASSPRGDTQYF - TRBJ2-3 TRBV7-7 -
TGTGCCAGCAGCAACTTGGTGGGTGGCTACACCTTC CASSNLVGGYTF - TRBJ1-2 TRBV11-1 -
TGTGCCAGTAGTTTAGGCAAAACAGGGGGTGATACGGCTTTCTTT CASSLGKTGGDTAFF once TRBJ1-1 TRBV19 TRBD1
TGTGCCAGCAGGGGGGGGGGGACCAAAAACATTCAGTACTTC CASRGGGTKNIQYF - TRBJ2-4 TRBV11-3 TRBD2
TGTGCCAGCAGCTACACATCTGGTCCAGATACGCAGTATTTT CASSYTSGPDTQYF few TRBJ2-3 TRBV11-2 -
TGTGCCAGCAGTTTGATGGCGAACACTGAAGCTTTCTTT CASSLMANTEAFF - TRBJ1-1 TRBV12-3/TRBV12-4 -
TGCAGTGCTAGAGGACTAGCCAACAATGAGCAGTTCTTC CSARGLANNEQFF - TRBJ2-1 TRBV20-1 TRBD2
TGTGCCAGCAGCTCCAGGGGAGCAGCCAAAAACATTCAGTACTTC CASSSRGAAKNIQYF - TRBJ2-4 TRBV11-3 -
TGTGCCAGCAGTGATCCGACAGCGAATCAGCCCCAGCATTTT CASSDPTANQPQHF few TRBJ1-5 TRBV2 -
TGTGCCAGCAGTTTGCCCCTCGAGGGCGGCTACACCTTC CASSLPLEGGYTF - TRBJ1-2 TRBV2 -